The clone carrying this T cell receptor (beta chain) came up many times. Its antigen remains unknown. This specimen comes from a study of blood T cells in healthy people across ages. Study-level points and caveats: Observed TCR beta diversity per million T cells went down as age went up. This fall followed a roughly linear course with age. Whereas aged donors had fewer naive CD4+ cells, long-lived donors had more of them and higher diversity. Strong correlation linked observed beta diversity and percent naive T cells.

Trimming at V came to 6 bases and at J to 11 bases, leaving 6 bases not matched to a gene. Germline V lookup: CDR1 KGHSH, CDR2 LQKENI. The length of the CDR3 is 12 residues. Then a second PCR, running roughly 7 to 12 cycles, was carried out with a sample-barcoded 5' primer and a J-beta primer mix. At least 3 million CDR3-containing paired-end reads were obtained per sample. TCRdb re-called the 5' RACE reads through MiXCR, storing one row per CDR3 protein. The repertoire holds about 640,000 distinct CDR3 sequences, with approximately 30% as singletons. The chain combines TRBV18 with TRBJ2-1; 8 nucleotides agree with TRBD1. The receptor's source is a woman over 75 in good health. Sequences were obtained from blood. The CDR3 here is CASSFDRGQQFF. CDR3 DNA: TGTGCCAGCTCGTTCGACAGGGGCCAGCAGTTCTTC.